This T cell receptor (beta chain) comes out of a study of metastatic and nonmetastatic thyroid tumors. Study conclusions and caveats: Versus benign nodules, malignant thyroid tumors reportedly had significantly higher TCR beta diversity, in blood and tumor.

The length of the CDR3 is 14 residues. Germline CDR1 is DFQATT and CDR2 is SNEGSKA (reference sequence). V dropped 5 bases and J dropped 0 bases, with 10 bases sitting between them. There are many counts of this clone. Its antigen remains unknown. Each patient went into thyroid surgery without having received any treatment. TCRdb recomputed clones from the PCR reads via MiXCR. The sample contains approximately 50,000 clones, 20% to 25% of which appear only once. The TCR comes from a female donor with papillary thyroid cancer or a benign thyroid nodule (not recorded which). Some clones in this sample may be carry-over from other donors' samples. The chain employs TRBV20-1 and TRBJ2-2; D may be TRBD1 (5 bases). The sequencing sample was made of blood. The CDR3 loop is CSAERGSNTGELFF. In DNA, the CDR3 is TGCAGTGCTGAAAGGGGATCGAACACCGGGGAGCTGTTTTTT.